This record looks at one T cell receptor (beta chain) sequence and its context. The antigen remains undetermined. A multiplex PCR was run with 60 Vbeta primers and 13 Jbeta primers. Generated by immunoSEQ multiplex PCR, the TCRdb table keeps only in-frame clones and is missing some. The data show 120,000 or so clones, with 15% to 20% seen just once and around 2.6% held by the top ten. This sample was included in a study of cytomegalovirus exposure and HLA in healthy donors. The study's findings and limits: Reportedly, fewer N-insertions than the approximately 680-donor mean appeared in an Asian-associated ancestry cluster in a later analysis. Later analysis showed most CMV-associated TCR beta chains appearing HLA-restricted. Accurate prediction of HLA-A and HLA-B alleles (for most subjects) was reportedly achieved from TCR beta sequences.

The CDR3 spans 15 residues. The germline CDR1 and CDR2 sequences are SGHRS and YFSETQ. Trimming took 3 bases from V and 4 from J, leaving 14 bases between them. What was sequenced was PBMCs. The chain links TRBV5-1 to TRBJ2-1; a weak D match, TRBD2 (6 bases). The clonotype comes from a female donor in good health and CMV-seropositive. CDR3 amino acids: CASSWSGVRYNEQFF. CDR3 bases: TGCGCCAGCAGCTGGTCGGGAGTCAGGTACAATGAGCAGTTCTTC.